These 25 T cell receptor beta chains share one sample of origin, sequenced in a study of blood T cell repertoires in COVID-19. Measured with immunoSEQ multiplex PCR; TCRdb has only the in-frame clones, and not every one. The data contain fewer than 120,000 clones, around 82% of them singletons. Sequences were obtained from peripheral blood. Receptors originate from a woman aged 60-70 years with acute or convalescent COVID-19.

V and J are TRBV11-2 and TRBJ1-2; D gene unclear. V shed 1 base and J shed 4 bases, with 13 bases lying between them. The CDR3 has 15 residues. Germline lookup yields CDR1 SGHAT and CDR2 FQNNGV. CDR3: CASSLGHSTGYGYTF. The CDR3 DNA reads as TGTGCCAGCAGCTTAGGGCACTCGACTGGCTATGGCTACACCTTC.

This clone was detected only a few times. V gene TRBV28 combines with J gene TRBJ1-3; 8 positions match TRBD1. With V trimmed by 2 bases and J by 6 bases, 12 bases remained unmatched. Germline CDR1 reads MDHEN; CDR2 reads SYDVKM. The CDR3 sequence is 17 residues long. CDR3 residues: CASSLILPRDRLNTIYF. Written as DNA, the CDR3 is TGTGCCAGCAGTTTAATCCTCCCCCGGGACAGGTTAAACACCATATATTTT.

The table lists this clone with a count of one. The chain couples TRBV5-1 to TRBJ2-6; 7 bases map to TRBD1. Germline loops: CDR1 SGHRS, CDR2 YFSETQ. The ends lost 4 bases at V and 2 bases at J; junction bases unmatched: 6. The CDR3 sequence is 16 residues long. The CDR3 nucleotides read TGCGCCAGCAGCCCTAGTGACAGGGCTGGGGCCAACGTCCTGACTTTC. It encodes CASSPSDRAGANVLTF.

This chain links TRBV9 with TRBJ2-2; tentatively, D is TRBD2 (6 bases). The CDR3 is 16 residues long. V lost 0 bases, J lost 7 bases, and 16 bases lay in between. Germline V CDR1 and CDR2: SGDLS, YYNGEE. The CDR3 reads CASSVARASDGGELFF. CDR3 DNA sequence: TGTGCCAGCAGCGTAGCTCGGGCTAGCGACGGCGGGGAGCTGTTTTTT.

The V and J genes are TRBV19 and TRBJ1-4; 11 bases match TRBD1. The germline V gene encodes CDR1 LNHDA and CDR2 SQIVND (reference sequence). V lost 5 bases to trimming and J lost 0 bases; unmatched junction nucleotides: 5. CDR3 length equals 17 residues. The CDR3 region is CASSLSGQGATNEKLFF. CDR3 nucleotides: TGTGCCAGTAGTCTATCGGGACAGGGGGCAACTAATGAAAAACTGTTTTTT.

This clone was picked up many times. The genes are TRBV10-3 and TRBJ1-1; D perhaps matches TRBD1 (6 bases). The CDR3 is 14 amino acids. V was shortened by 7 bases and J by 0 bases, with 12 bases between the two germline ends. From germline, CDR1 is ENHRY and CDR2 SYGVKD. CDR3 sequence: CAIKGTGMNTEAFF. CDR3 DNA sequence: TGTGCCATCAAGGGCACAGGGATGAACACTGAAGCTTTCTTT.

The chain joins TRBV3-1 (or the pseudogene TRBV3-2) to TRBJ2-5, with a tentative D call TRBD1 (6 bases). The ends were cut back, 6 bases at V and 1 base at J, with 15 bases in the middle. The CDR3 sequence is 15 residues long. The germline V gene has CDR1 LGHDT and CDR2 YNNKEL (reference sequence). The CDR3 DNA reads TGTGCCAGCAGTTGGAATAGAGGGGGCCAAGAGACCCAGTACTTC. Its translation: CASSWNRGGQETQYF.

The V gene is TRBV11-3, the J gene TRBJ1-2; 9 bases map to TRBD1. CDR1 is SGHNT, CDR2 YENEEA, per germline. The V and J ends lost 3 bases and 5 bases, in that order; junction bases with no gene match: 4. The CDR3 spans 14 residues. CDR3 sequence (DNA): TGTGCCAGCAGCTTCGACAGGGGGGAGTATGGCTACACCTTC. Translated: CASSFDRGEYGYTF.

This chain uses TRBV27 with TRBJ1-1, with D maybe TRBD1 (5 bases). The CDR3 is 17 amino acids. V lost 3 bases and J 0 bases, leaving 17 bases between the germline ends. Germline V gene sequence: CDR1 MNHEY, CDR2 SMNVEV (reference sequence). CDR3 nucleotide sequence: TGTGCCAGCAGTTTTGGGGCGGTGGGTGGTATGAACACTGAAGCTTTCTTT. It yields the protein CASSFGAVGGMNTEAFF.

With regard to this clone: Additional DNA sequences in this sample encode the identical CDR3. The chain combines TRBV9 with TRBJ1-5; possible D gene TRBD1, 5 bases. From germline, CDR1 is SGDLS and CDR2 YYNGEE. V shed 2 bases and J shed 6 bases, with 9 bases lying between them. This CDR3 has 13 amino acids. In nucleotides, the CDR3 is TGTGCCAGCAGCGTGGGGGGTGGTCAGCCCCAGCATTTT. It is translated as CASSVGGGQPQHF. Full variable domain (remainder filled in from reference TRBV9 and TRBJ1-5): DSGVTQTPKHLITATGQRVTLRCSPRSGDLSVYWYQQSLDQGLQFLIQYYNGEERAKGNILERFSAQQFPDLHSELNLSSLELGDSALYFCASSVGGGQPQHFGDGTRLSIL.

This chain links TRBV5-1 with TRBJ1-1, with D unclear. This CDR3 region has 15 residues. Germline CDR1 and CDR2: SGHRS and YFSETQ. The germline V and J ends were trimmed by 0 bases and 6 bases, with 15 bases remaining between them. The CDR3 nucleotides are TGCGCCAGCAGCTTGGCGAGGGTGGGGAGGCCTGAAGCTTTCTTT. Translated: CASSLARVGRPEAFF. The complete variable domain, with remaining parts taken from reference TRBV5-1 and TRBJ1-1, reads KAGVTQTPRYLIKTRGQQVTLSCSPISGHRSVSWYQQTPGQGLQFLFEYFSETQRNKGNFPGRFSGRQFSNSRSEMNVSTLELGDSALYLCASSLARVGRPEAFFGQGTRLTVV.

V is TRBV11-2 and J is TRBJ2-3, with D possibly TRBD2 on 6 matching bases. V was clipped by 4 bases and J by 10 bases, with 9 bases between them. Germline assignment: CDR1 SGHAT and CDR2 FQNNGV. The CDR3 contains 11 residues. Written as DNA, the CDR3 is TGTGCCAGCAGCTCCGGGGGAGCGCAGTATTTT. Its protein is CASSSGGAQYF.

The chain employs TRBV15 and TRBJ1-2; 7 nucleotides agree with TRBD1. This CDR3 has 13 residues. V lost 1 base and J lost 6; bases outside the gene matches: 2. Germline-derived CDR1 and CDR2 are LNHNV and YYDKDF (reference sequence). This CDR3 reads CATSRGDRDGYTF. CDR3 in DNA: TGTGCCACCAGCAGAGGTGACAGGGATGGCTACACCTTC.

This clone was recorded only once. The chain employs TRBV5-1 and TRBJ1-5; D call uncertain. The CDR3 consists of 22 residues. The germline CDR1 and CDR2 sequences are SGHRS and YFSETQ. V shed 6 bases and J shed 2 bases, with 36 bases lying between them. The CDR3 loop reads CASNDQTFPLTRLGNGNQPQHF. For the CDR3, the DNA is TGCGCCAGCAACGACCAAACCTTCCCCCTCACAAGACTCGGAAACGGCAATCAGCCCCAGCATTTT. Complete variable domain (other parts from reference TRBV5-1 and TRBJ1-5): KAGVTQTPRYLIKTRGQQVTLSCSPISGHRSVSWYQQTPGQGLQFLFEYFSETQRNKGNFPGRFSGRQFSNSRSEMNVSTLELGDSALYLCASNDQTFPLTRLGNGNQPQHFGDGTRLSIL.

This clone was seen a handful of times. The genes are TRBV21-1 and TRBJ1-5. TRBV21-1 represents a pseudogene. The CDR3 totals 15 residues. CDR3 nucleotide sequence: TGTGCCAGCAGCGCGGGGACCGGGGGCAATCAGCCCCAGCATTTT. It codes for CASSAGTGGNQPQHF.

V is TRBV30 and J is TRBJ2-5, with D possibly matching TRBD2 (5 bases). Trimming cost V 5 bases and J 2 bases, with 18 bases left between them. The CDR3 loop spans 15 amino acids. Germline CDR1 and CDR2: GTSNPN and SVGIG (reference sequence). The CDR3 loop reads CAWGGERGKQETQYF. CDR3 nucleotide sequence: TGTGCCTGGGGAGGCGAACGCGGAAAACAAGAGACCCAGTACTTC.

The chain carries TRBV4-2 and TRBJ1-6, with TRBD1 as a possible D gene (6 bases). The CDR3 is made up of 17 amino acids. Germline-derived CDR1 and CDR2 are LGHNA and YNFKEQ. V dropped 8 bases and J dropped 0 bases, with 17 bases sitting between them. CDR3 in DNA: TGTGCCAGCGGAAAACGGACAGACAGCTCCTATAATTCACCCCTCCACTTT. Residues: CASGKRTDSSYNSPLHF.

The chain is built from TRBV6-5 and TRBJ2-1, with 10 bases matching TRBD2. Germline CDR1 MNHEY, CDR2 SVGAGI. V shed 6 bases, J shed 4 bases, and the junction held 6 bases outside the gene matches. CDR3 length equals 15 residues. For the CDR3, the DNA is TGTGCCAGCAGGGCCGCAGCGGGGGGGTACAATGAGCAGTTCTTC. Amino acids: CASRAAAGGYNEQFF.

The rearrangement links TRBV18 to TRBJ1-6; 9 bases fit TRBD1. V was pared by 3 bases and J by 9 bases, with 3 bases of the junction left unmatched. The CDR3 covers 14 residues. Germline-derived CDR1 and CDR2 are KGHSH and LQKENI. The CDR3 here is CASSPGTGISPLHF. The CDR3 nucleotides read TGTGCCAGCTCACCCGGGACAGGGATTTCACCCCTCCACTTT.

A single count supports this clone. The rearrangement joins TRBV29-1 to TRBJ2-2, with a possible D match to TRBD2 (6 bases). V lost 7 bases, J lost 4 bases, and 16 bases lay in between. CDR3 length: 14 amino acids. From germline, CDR1 is SQVTM and CDR2 ANQGSEA. The DNA for the CDR3 is TGCAGCGCGGGCCGCTCGGGGGTCACCGGGGAGCTGTTTTTT. As protein: CSAGRSGVTGELFF.

The chain links TRBV4-2 to TRBJ1-1; D uncertain. Trimming removed 2 bases from V and 7 bases from J, with 14 bases in between. CDR3 length: 14 residues. Germline loops: CDR1 LGHNA, CDR2 YNFKEQ. The DNA of the CDR3 is TGTGCCAGCAGCCAATCCGGACTCCGGGATGAAGCTTTCTTT. It encodes CASSQSGLRDEAFF.

Concerning this clone: One junction end disagrees with the germline gene, perhaps due to a read error. The V and J genes are TRBV19 and TRBJ1-1, with 8 bases lining up with TRBD1. Germline V lookup: CDR1 LNHDA, CDR2 SQIVND (reference sequence). The CDR3 length is 15 residues. The chain's CDR3 is CACSETGTGGPEAFF. CDR3 nucleotide sequence: TGTGCCTGTAGTGAAACCGGGACAGGCGGCCCTGAAGCTTTCTTT.

The chain recombines TRBV3-1 (or the pseudogene TRBV3-2) with TRBJ2-7, with TRBD1 identical over 7 bases. With 6 bases clipped from V and 3 bases from J, the junction kept 5 bases outside the gene matches. The CDR3 extends over 13 amino acids. Per the germline V gene, CDR1 is LGHDT and CDR2 is YNNKEL (reference sequence). This chain's CDR3 is CASRPGQSYEQYF. The CDR3 DNA is TGTGCCAGCAGACCGGGACAGAGCTACGAGCAGTACTTC.

The chain employs TRBV5-1 and TRBJ2-2; tentative D call: TRBD1 (7 bases). V was shortened by 4 bases and J by 6 bases, with 28 bases between the two germline ends. The germline gives CDR1 SGHRS, CDR2 YFSETQ. CDR3 length: 19 amino acids. The CDR3 sequence: CASSPGAPGGGGAAGELFF. Written as DNA, the CDR3 is TGCGCCAGCAGCCCGGGGGCCCCAGGTGGAGGGGGCGCGGCCGGGGAGCTGTTTTTT.

The chain combines TRBV24-1 with TRBJ2-1; a weak D match, TRBD1 (5 bases). Germline CDR1 KGHDR, CDR2 SFDVKD. The CDR3 is made up of 13 amino acids. The germline V and J ends were trimmed by 0 bases and 10 bases, with 9 bases remaining between them. The CDR3 sequence is CATSDLQGSEQFF. CDR3 DNA: TGTGCCACCAGTGATTTGCAGGGTTCCGAGCAGTTCTTC.